Presented here are 10 T cell receptor beta chains from one specimen sequenced in a study of blood T cells in healthy people across ages. A sample-barcoded 5' primer and a J-beta primer mix were used in a second PCR of about 7 to 12 cycles. TCRdb re-analysed the 5' RACE reads in MiXCR, keeping a single row per CDR3 protein. The repertoire includes approximately 810,000 distinct CDR3 sequences, under 40% of them detected once, and over 10% sits in the top ten. Sequencing was done on a sample of blood. These receptors all come from a man aged 18-30 years in good health.

CDR3 region: CASSLHSGGNTEAFF. The CDR3 region has the DNA TGTGCCAGCAGCCTACACAGCGGGGGGAACACTGAAGCTTTCTTT. This chain uses TRBV7-9 with TRBJ1-1; perhaps TRBD1 as D (5 bases). V was pared by 5 bases and J by 1 base, with 14 bases between. Germline CDR1 SEHNR, CDR2 FQNEAQ (reference sequence). The CDR3 sequence is 15 residues long.

This clonotype was observed at least ten times. Here the CDR3 reads CAISTSPALYNEQFF. CDR3 nucleotides: TGTGCCATCAGTACTAGCCCCGCTCTCTACAATGAGCAGTTCTTC. The chain joins TRBV10-3 to TRBJ2-1; tentative D call: TRBD2 (6 bases). The CDR3 has 15 amino acids. The V end was cut by 5 bases, the J end by 3 bases, with 14 bases between. Germline values: CDR1 ENHRY, CDR2 SYGVKD.

The V and J genes are TRBV5-6 and TRBJ1-1, with 7 bases matching TRBD1. The germline gives CDR1 SGHDT, CDR2 YYEEEE. The CDR3 spans 14 residues. The trim removed 4 bases at V and 7 bases at J, leaving 10 bases unmatched. The chain's CDR3 is CASSPTGMDVEAFF. The CDR3 DNA reads TGTGCCAGCAGCCCGACAGGGATGGACGTTGAAGCTTTCTTT. The full variable domain, rest sourced from reference TRBV5-6 and TRBJ1-1, is DAGVTQSPTHLIKTRGQQVTLRCSPKSGHDTVSWYQQALGQGPQFIFQYYEEEERQRGNFPDRFSGHQFPNYSSELNVNALLLGDSALYLCASSPTGMDVEAFFGQGTRLTVV.

The chain couples TRBV15 to TRBJ1-4, with D unclear. Germline loops: CDR1 LNHNV, CDR2 YYDKDF (reference sequence). V lost 0 bases and J 7 bases, leaving 15 bases between the germline ends. The CDR3 spans 16 residues. The CDR3 DNA reads TGTGCCACCAGCAGAGAACCCGGGGTGTTGGGTGAAAAACTGTTTTTT. Translating gives CATSREPGVLGEKLFF. Filled out from reference TRBV15 and TRBJ1-4, the complete variable domain reads DAMVIQNPRYQVTQFGKPVTLSCSQTLNHNVMYWYQQKSSQAPKLLFHYYDKDFNNEADTPDNFQSRRPNTSFCFLDIRSPGLGDTAMYLCATSREPGVLGEKLFFGSGTQLSVL.

The gene calls are TRBV12-3 or TRBV12-4 and TRBJ1-1; 7 bases map to TRBD1. Germline trimming cut 5 bases from V and 1 base from J; bases unmatched to any gene: 10. This CDR3 is built from 16 residues. This chain's CDR3 is CASSPRGWGPNTEAFF. The DNA of the CDR3 is TGTGCCAGCAGTCCCAGGGGGTGGGGCCCGAACACTGAAGCTTTCTTT.

In this sample, this clonotype turned up a few times. The chain has TRBV9 and TRBJ1-2; no reliable D call. CDR3 length equals 11 residues. The V end was cut by 5 bases, the J end by 8 bases, with 10 bases between. In germline, CDR1 is SGDLS, CDR2 YYNGEE. DNA for the CDR3: TGTGCCAGCAGTGACTTCTGGGGCTACACCTTC. It yields the protein CASSDFWGYTF.

Ten or more counts support this clonotype. The chain is built from TRBV29-1 and TRBJ1-2; D remains ambiguous. Trimming left V 3 bases short and J 3 bases short, with 20 bases between. Germline CDR1 is SQVTM and CDR2 is ANQGSEA. The CDR3 has 16 amino acids. CDR3 loop: CSVDVQAWPFDYGYTF. For the CDR3, the DNA is TGCAGCGTTGATGTCCAGGCCTGGCCTTTTGACTATGGCTACACCTTC.

V is TRBV28 and J is TRBJ2-1, with D possibly being TRBD1 (6 bases). Germline V CDR1 and CDR2: MDHEN, SYDVKM. V was pared by 2 bases and J by 6 bases, with 14 bases between. The CDR3 totals 15 residues. The CDR3 DNA reads TGTGCCAGCAGTTTAATACAGGGAGATATCAATGAGCAGTTCTTC. Translating it yields CASSLIQGDINEQFF.

A few counts support this clonotype. The chain joins TRBV9 to TRBJ2-7; 8 nucleotides align to TRBD1. This CDR3 spans 15 amino acids. Germline-derived CDR1 and CDR2 are SGDLS and YYNGEE. The V gene end was trimmed by 0 bases and the J gene end by 2 bases; junction bases not matched to a gene: 4. CDR3 protein: CASSVGDRGAYEQYF. The CDR3 region has the DNA TGTGCCAGCAGCGTAGGCGACAGGGGAGCCTACGAGCAGTACTTC. The whole variable domain, remainder taken from reference TRBV9 and TRBJ2-7, is DSGVTQTPKHLITATGQRVTLRCSPRSGDLSVYWYQQSLDQGLQFLIQYYNGEERAKGNILERFSAQQFPDLHSELNLSSLELGDSALYFCASSVGDRGAYEQYFGPGTRLTVT.

To note about this clonotype: Sequence at one end of the junction differs from germline and may be a read error. The chain joins TRBV30 to TRBJ2-1; possible D gene TRBD2, 5 bases. CDR3 size: 12 residues. The germline V gene has CDR1 GTSNPN and CDR2 SVGIG (reference sequence). For the CDR3, the DNA is TGTGCCGGGAGTCCCCGGGGATCTGAGCAGTTCTTC. This translates into CAGSPRGSEQFF.